This is a list of T cell receptor beta chains from one sample in a study of cytomegalovirus exposure and HLA in healthy donors. Clones were sequenced by immunoSEQ multiplex PCR, and TCRdb holds only the in-frame ones, with some missing. The top ten clones hold around 2.6% of a sample with around 130,000 clones, roughly 69% of them seen once. Sequencing was done on a sample of PBMCs. The receptors here all came from a human donor in good health. Both conserved end residues are part of each CDR3. A D gene is named only where the DNA matches it firmly. Clone size is shown for a subset of rows, as once, few, many or a class of expanded clone.

V	size	J	D	DNA	CDR3
TRBV27	NA	TRBJ1-1	NA	TGTGCCAGCAGTCCTCGACAGGCCCAGAACACTGAAGCTTTCTTT	CASSPRQAQNTEAFF
TRBV4-3	NA	TRBJ1-1	NA	TGCGCCAGCAGCCAGGAAACAGGGAGAACTGAAGCTTTCTTT	CASSQETGRTEAFF
TRBV5-6	NA	TRBJ2-7	TRBD2	TGTGCCACCTACCCCGGGACTAGCGGGTACGAGCAGTACTTC	CATYPGTSGYEQYF
TRBV7-9	NA	TRBJ2-7	NA	TGTGCCAGCAGCCGCGACTTACCCGAGCAGTACTTC	CASSRDLPEQYF
TRBV10-2	NA	TRBJ2-5	TRBD2	TGCGCCAGCAGGGTGAGGGTAGAGGCGGGAGAGCAGTACTTC	CASRVRVEAGEQYF
TRBV18	NA	TRBJ1-5	NA	TGTGCCAGCTCACCGACCTCCGGGAGTGGGAGCACTCAGCCCCAGCATTTT	CASSPTSGSGSTQPQHF
TRBV15	few	TRBJ2-1	TRBD2	TGTGCCACCAGCAGAGTGAGCTCGGGGGGGGATGAGCAGTTCTTC	CATSRVSSGGDEQFF
TRBV7-3	NA	TRBJ2-1	NA	TGTGCCAGCAGCCAGATAACAGGGATTGGTAATGAGCAGTTCTTC	CASSQITGIGNEQFF
TRBV5-1	NA	TRBJ2-7	NA	TGCGCCAGCAGGCAAATACAGGGATACCCCTACGAGCAGTACTTC	CASRQIQGYPYEQYF
TRBV2	NA	TRBJ2-5	TRBD1	TGTGCCAGCAGTGTGGACAGGCAAGAGACCCAGTACTTC	CASSVDRQETQYF
TRBV27	NA	TRBJ1-5	NA	TGTGCCAGCAGTTCGTGGGCGGGGGGGCAGCCCCAGCATTTT	CASSSWAGGQPQHF
TRBV9	NA	TRBJ1-5	TRBD1	TGTGCCAGCAGCGAACAGGGGGTCTGGCAGCCCCAGCATTTT	CASSEQGVWQPQHF
TRBV7-9	NA	TRBJ1-2	NA	TGTGCCAGCACCCCCGGGGGGAACTATGGCTACACCTTC	CASTPGGNYGYTF
TRBV19	NA	TRBJ1-5	NA	TGTGCCAGTAGTATAGGCTCCCTCAGTACTCAGCCCCAGCATTTT	CASSIGSLSTQPQHF
TRBV2	NA	TRBJ1-1	TRBD1	TGTGCCAGCAGTGAAGCGCTTCCCAGGGGGCGCACTATGAACACTGAAGCTTTCTTT	CASSEALPRGRTMNTEAFF
TRBV15	once	TRBJ2-7	NA	TGTGCCACCAGCAGAGGAACCGGACTCCCCTACGAGCAGTACTTC	CATSRGTGLPYEQYF
TRBV11-2	NA	TRBJ2-5	NA	TGTGCCAGCGGACGGTCCTTCCCAGGGGAGACCCAGTACTTC	CASGRSFPGETQYF
TRBV6-1	NA	TRBJ2-5	NA	TGTGCCAGCAGTGTTAACTCCCAGTACTTC	CASSVNSQYF
TRBV6-5	NA	TRBJ1-1	TRBD1	TGTGCCAGCAGAGTAATTGGGACAGGGACTGAAGCTTTCTTT	CASRVIGTGTEAFF
TRBV18	NA	TRBJ1-1	NA	TGTGCCAGCTCACCAGGGGCGACTGAAGCTTTCTTT	CASSPGATEAFF
TRBV6-6	NA	TRBJ2-3	TRBD2	TGTGCCAGCATCAGAGGAAGCGGGGGTAGGACAGATACGCAGTATTTT	CASIRGSGGRTDTQYF
TRBV4-1	NA	TRBJ2-7	TRBD1	TGCGCCAGCAGTCGAACCGGACAGGGGGCTGCCGAGCAGTACTTC	CASSRTGQGAAEQYF
TRBV5-1	NA	TRBJ2-7	TRBD1	TGCGCCAGCAGCTTTTCCGGACAGGGCTACGAGCAGTACTTC	CASSFSGQGYEQYF
TRBV7-2	NA	TRBJ1-2	TRBD1	TGTGCCAGCAGCTTAGCCCGGACAGGCTATGGCTACACCTTC	CASSLARTGYGYTF
TRBV5-4	NA	TRBJ1-4	NA	TGTGCCAGCAGCTTGCAGCAGGGTGCTAATGAAAAACTGTTTTTT	CASSLQQGANEKLFF
TRBV30	few	TRBJ1-3	NA	TGTGCCTGGAGCGTAGTCTCTGGAAACACCATATATTTT	CAWSVVSGNTIYF
TRBV28	NA	TRBJ2-7	NA	TGTGCCAGCAGTTTTTCCCCCCGGGTCCCCCACGAGCAGTACTTC	CASSFSPRVPHEQYF
TRBV6-5	NA	TRBJ1-2	TRBD1	TGTGCCAGCAGTTCGGAGGGGGCGGGCTATGGCTACACCTTC	CASSSEGAGYGYTF
TRBV10-3	NA	TRBJ1-2	TRBD1	TGTGCCATCAGTGAGACCCGGGACAGTTTCAACTATGGCTACACCTTC	CAISETRDSFNYGYTF
TRBV5-4	once	TRBJ1-2	NA	TGTGCCAGCAGCTCCCCTACAGGTTCAGAGACCTTC	CASSSPTGSETF
TRBV5-4	NA	TRBJ2-7	TRBD1	TGTGCCAGCAGCCCCGGACAGGGATTGGGCGAGCAGTACTTC	CASSPGQGLGEQYF
TRBV6-1	NA	TRBJ2-7	NA	TGTGCCAGCAGCAGGGGACCCCTCTACGAGCAGTACTTC	CASSRGPLYEQYF
TRBV7-9	NA	TRBJ2-1	TRBD2	TGTGCCAGCAGCTTAAGGGGGACTAGCGGGGCATACAATGAGCAGTTCTTC	CASSLRGTSGAYNEQFF
TRBV28	NA	TRBJ2-4	TRBD2	TGTGCCAGCAGTTCTGACATCCCCGGGGAGGGGATGGATTACGGAGCCAAAAACATTCAGTACTTC	CASSSDIPGEGMDYGAKNIQYF
TRBV27	NA	TRBJ1-2	NA	TGTGCCAGCACCTTCTCCCCCGGGAACTATGGCTACACCTTC	CASTFSPGNYGYTF
TRBV5-1	NA	TRBJ1-6	NA	TGCGCCAGCCAGCTACCAAGCGCCAATTCACCCCTCCACTTT	CASQLPSANSPLHF
TRBV10-3	NA	TRBJ2-3	NA	TGTGCCATCAATGTGCGGACGACTACGTTTTGGCCAGATACGCAGTATTTT	CAINVRTTTFWPDTQYF
TRBV7-2	NA	TRBJ2-3	TRBD2	TGTGCCAGCAGCTTTCCAGCGGGGGGCCACTCAAGAACGCAGTATTTT	CASSFPAGGHSRTQYF
TRBV7-8	NA	TRBJ1-4	TRBD1	TGTGCCAGCAGCCCAAAAACCCAAGGACAGGGTTTCTCATTTAATGAAAAACTGTTTTTT	CASSPKTQGQGFSFNEKLFF
TRBV5-1	NA	TRBJ2-2	NA	TGCGCCAGCAGCTCCAACGGGGGAGCGAACACCGGGGAGCTGTTTTTT	CASSSNGGANTGELFF
TRBV7-2	NA	TRBJ1-2	NA	TGTGCCAGCAGCCCAGGCGCTGGCTACACCTTC	CASSPGAGYTF
TRBV27	once	TRBJ1-1	NA	TGTGCCAGCTGCCAGAAGTTGAACACTGAAGCTTTCTTT	CASCQKLNTEAFF
TRBV7-3	NA	TRBJ1-5	NA	TGTGCCAGCAGCGTAGAGGTGGATCAGCCCCAGCATTTT	CASSVEVDQPQHF
TRBV5-1	few	TRBJ1-1	NA	TGCGCCAGCAGCTTGGGCCCCAGGGGATTACTGGAGAACACTGAAGCTTTCTTT	CASSLGPRGLLENTEAFF
TRBV11-3	NA	TRBJ2-1	NA	TGTGCCAGCAGCTTAGATCCCACACAGGTTAAGCAGTTCTTC	CASSLDPTQVKQFF
TRBV5-8	NA	TRBJ1-2	TRBD1	TGTGCCAGCAGAAGCCCGGGACAGTACTATGGCTACACCTTC	CASRSPGQYYGYTF
TRBV11-3	NA	TRBJ2-3	TRBD2	TGTGCCAGCAGCTTAGCACTAGCGGGGGAGTCAGATACGCAGTATTTT	CASSLALAGESDTQYF
TRBV10-3	few	TRBJ1-2	TRBD1	TGTGCCATCAGAAGCATTCAGGGGGCCTATGGCTACACCTTC	CAIRSIQGAYGYTF
TRBV6-5	NA	TRBJ2-3	TRBD2	TGTGCCAGCAGTTCTAGCGGGATATTAGGGACAGATACGCAGTATTTT	CASSSSGILGTDTQYF
TRBV7-6	NA	TRBJ2-7	TRBD2	TGTGCCAGCAGCCCGGCGGGGGGAGGGACCTACGAGCAGTACTTC	CASSPAGGGTYEQYF
TRBV4-2	NA	TRBJ1-1	TRBD1	TGTGCCAGCCAACGACAGGGGATGAGGACTGAAGCTTTCTTT	CASQRQGMRTEAFF
TRBV6-1	NA	TRBJ2-5	NA	TGTGCCAGCAGTGAACCCATGGGCAGTGCCCAGTACTTC	CASSEPMGSAQYF